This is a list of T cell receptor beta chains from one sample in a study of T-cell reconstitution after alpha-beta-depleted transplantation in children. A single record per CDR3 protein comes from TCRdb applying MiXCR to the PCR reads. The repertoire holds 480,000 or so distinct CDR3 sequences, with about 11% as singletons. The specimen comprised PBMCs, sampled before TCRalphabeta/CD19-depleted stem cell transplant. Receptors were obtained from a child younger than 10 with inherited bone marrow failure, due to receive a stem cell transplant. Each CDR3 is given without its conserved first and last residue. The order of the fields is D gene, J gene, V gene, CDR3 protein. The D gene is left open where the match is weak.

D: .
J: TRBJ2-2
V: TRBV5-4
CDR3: ASSFHNTGELF

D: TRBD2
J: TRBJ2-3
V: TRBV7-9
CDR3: ATRGLAGGDTQY

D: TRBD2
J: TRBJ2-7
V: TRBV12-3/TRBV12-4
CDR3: ASSLMAGEAHEQY

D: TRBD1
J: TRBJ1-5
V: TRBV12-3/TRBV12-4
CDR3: ASSFGTGRPSNQPQH

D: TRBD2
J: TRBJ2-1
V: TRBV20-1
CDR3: SARDPSGRAYNEQF

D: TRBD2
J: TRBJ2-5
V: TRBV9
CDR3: ASSPPIPSGRMETQY

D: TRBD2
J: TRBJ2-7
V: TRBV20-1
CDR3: SAPYPSGIQYEQY

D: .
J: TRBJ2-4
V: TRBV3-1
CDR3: ASSQDSGRAIWNIQY

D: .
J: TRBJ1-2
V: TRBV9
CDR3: ASSVGGNYGYT

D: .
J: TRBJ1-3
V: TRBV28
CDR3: ASRGTGVPAAPGNTIY

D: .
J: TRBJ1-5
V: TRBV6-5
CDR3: ASSYSGGDGQPQH

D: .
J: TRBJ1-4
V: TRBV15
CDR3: ATSRDLGGSNEKLF

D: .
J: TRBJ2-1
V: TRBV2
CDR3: ASREALEGSEQF

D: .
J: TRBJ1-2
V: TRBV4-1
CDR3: ASSPETGTYFYGYT

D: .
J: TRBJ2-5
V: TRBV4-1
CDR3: ASSQDRAGEGEEATQY

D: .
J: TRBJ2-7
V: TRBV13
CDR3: ASSLTGSTSYEQY

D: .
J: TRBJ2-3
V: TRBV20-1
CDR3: STTEWGGTDTQY

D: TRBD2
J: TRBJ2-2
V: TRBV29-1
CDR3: SVSREARATNTGELF

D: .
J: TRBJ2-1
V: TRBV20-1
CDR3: SAKLAGPYNEQF

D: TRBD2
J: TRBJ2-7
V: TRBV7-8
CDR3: ASSLGQLAGGPYEQY

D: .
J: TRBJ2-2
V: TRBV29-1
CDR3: SVNSGTLNTGELF

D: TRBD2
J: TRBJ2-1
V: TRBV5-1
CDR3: ASSHSGSPHNEQF

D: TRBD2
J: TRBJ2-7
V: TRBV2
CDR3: ASSGTSGRAGWSYEQY

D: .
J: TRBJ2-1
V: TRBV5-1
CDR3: ASSHGPLRNEQF

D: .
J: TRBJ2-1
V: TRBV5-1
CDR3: ASSFLWDDVSYNEQF

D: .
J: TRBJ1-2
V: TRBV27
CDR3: ASKRTIANYGYT

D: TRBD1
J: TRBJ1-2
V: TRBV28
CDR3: ASSRTGKRLYGYT